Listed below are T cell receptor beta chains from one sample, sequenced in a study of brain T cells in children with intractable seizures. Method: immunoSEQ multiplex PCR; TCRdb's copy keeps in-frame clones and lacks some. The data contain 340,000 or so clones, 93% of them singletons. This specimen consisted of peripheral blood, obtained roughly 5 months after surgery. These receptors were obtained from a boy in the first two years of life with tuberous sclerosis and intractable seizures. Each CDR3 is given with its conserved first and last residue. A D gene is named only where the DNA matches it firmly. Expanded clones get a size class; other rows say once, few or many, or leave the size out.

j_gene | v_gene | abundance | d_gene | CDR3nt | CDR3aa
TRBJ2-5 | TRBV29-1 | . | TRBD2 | TGCAGCGTTGAAGATGAGGCTAGCGGAAACCAAGAGACCCAGTACTTC | CSVEDEASGNQETQYF
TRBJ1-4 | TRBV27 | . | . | TGTGCCAGCAGTCCCGGACAAGCAACTAATGAAAAACTGTTTTTT | CASSPGQATNEKLFF
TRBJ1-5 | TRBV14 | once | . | TGTGCCAGCAGCCAAGCAGGGGTGAATCAGCCCCAGCATTTT | CASSQAGVNQPQHF
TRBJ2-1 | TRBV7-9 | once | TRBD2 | TGTGCCAGCAGCTTAACTAGCGGGGGGGAATTAACCTACAATGAGCAGTTCTTC | CASSLTSGGELTYNEQFF
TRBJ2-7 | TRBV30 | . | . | TGTGCCTGGAGTGGGCAGAGCTACGAGCAGTACTTC | CAWSGQSYEQYF
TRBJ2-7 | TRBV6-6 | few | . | TGTGCCAGCAGTCCAAGGGGCGGGGTGATGGTCCTCGCCGAGCAGTACTTC | CASSPRGGVMVLAEQYF
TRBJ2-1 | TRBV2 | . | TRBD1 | TGTGCCAGCAGAGCCACAGGGGGCTTAAGCTACAATGAGCAGTTCTTC | CASRATGGLSYNEQFF
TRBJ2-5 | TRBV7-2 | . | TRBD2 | TGTGCCAGCAGCTTAGGGGTAGCGGGAGGGTTGGAGACCCAGTACTTC | CASSLGVAGGLETQYF
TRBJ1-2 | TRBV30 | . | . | TGTGCCTGGAGTGAACGAGGGCCTGGCTACACCTTC | CAWSERGPGYTF
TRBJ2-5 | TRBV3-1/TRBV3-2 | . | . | TGTGCCAGCAGCCAAGTGAGGCAGGTAAAGCAGACCCAGTACTTC | CASSQVRQVKQTQYF
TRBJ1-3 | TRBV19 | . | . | TGTGCCAGTAGTATGGACAACTACTCTGGAAACACCATATATTTT | CASSMDNYSGNTIYF
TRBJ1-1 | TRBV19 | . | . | TGTGCCAGTAGTAACACCCGGGACACTGAAGCTTTCTTT | CASSNTRDTEAFF
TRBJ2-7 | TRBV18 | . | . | TGTGCCAGCTCACCACCAGGGGGACTTAACACCGAGCAGTACTTC | CASSPPGGLNTEQYF
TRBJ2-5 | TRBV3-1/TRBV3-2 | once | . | TGTGCCAGCAGCCAAGGAACCTACCAAGAGACCCAGTACTTC | CASSQGTYQETQYF
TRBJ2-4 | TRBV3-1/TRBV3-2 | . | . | TGTGCCAGCAGCCAAGATAGTACGGGGGACATTCAGTACTTC | CASSQDSTGDIQYF
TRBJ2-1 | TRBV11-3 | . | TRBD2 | TGTGCCAGCAGCTTAGAGATCGCGGGAGGGCCGTACAATGAGCAGTTCTTC | CASSLEIAGGPYNEQFF
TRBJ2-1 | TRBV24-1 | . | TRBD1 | TGTGCCACCAGTGCGGGGTTAGGGACAGGGGTCTTCAATGAGCAGTTCTTC | CATSAGLGTGVFNEQFF